One TCR beta chain is described in this entry. Other DNA sequences in this specimen translate into the identical CDR3. Recovery among Cohort 3 donors was established by two negative PCRs, clearance, or symptom resolution. The data belong to a study of blood T cell repertoires in COVID-19. Study context: The study drew acute and convalescent COVID-19 samples from the United States, Italy and Spain.

The CDR3 has 12 residues. V lost 5 bases, J lost 5 bases, and 9 bases lay in between. Repertoires were generated with immunoSEQ multiplex PCR, while TCRdb's copy carries only in-frame clones and drops some. The sample comprises hundreds of thousands of clones, about 90% of which are singletons, and around 3% rests with the top ten. The receptor was isolated from a woman in her twenties or thirties who had recovered from COVID-19. The sample consisted of PBMCs or T cells enriched from blood (not recorded which). This chain links TRBV12-3 or TRBV12-4 with TRBJ1-2, with D possibly matching TRBD1 (5 bases). CDR3 nucleotides: TGTGCCAGCAGTCCCTCAGGGTATGGCTACACCTTC. Amino acid sequence: CASSPSGYGYTF.